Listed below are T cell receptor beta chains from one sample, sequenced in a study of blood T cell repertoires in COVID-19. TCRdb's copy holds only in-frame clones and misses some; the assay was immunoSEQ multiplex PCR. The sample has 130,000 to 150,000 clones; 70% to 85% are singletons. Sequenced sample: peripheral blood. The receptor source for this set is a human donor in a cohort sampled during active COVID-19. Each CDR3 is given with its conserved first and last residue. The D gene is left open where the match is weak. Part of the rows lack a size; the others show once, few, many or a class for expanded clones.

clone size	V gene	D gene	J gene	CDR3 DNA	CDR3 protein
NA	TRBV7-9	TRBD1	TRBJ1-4	TGTGCCAGCAGCCCCGGGACAGTCCCTGAAAAACTGTTTTTT	CASSPGTVPEKLFF
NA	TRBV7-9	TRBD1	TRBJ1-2	TGTGCCAGCACCCCCGGGGGACAGGTTTTCGGCTACACCTTC	CASTPGGQVFGYTF
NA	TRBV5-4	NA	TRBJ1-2	TGTGCCAGCAGCTTAGAGGGGAGGGGCTATGGCTACACCTTC	CASSLEGRGYGYTF
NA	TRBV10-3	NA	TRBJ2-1	TGTGCCATCAGTGACCCCCCAGGGGCCCTCTACAATGAGCAGTTCTTC	CAISDPPGALYNEQFF
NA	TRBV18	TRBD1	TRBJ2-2	TGTGCCAGCTCACCCGGACAGGGCCCCGGGGAGCTGTTTTTT	CASSPGQGPGELFF
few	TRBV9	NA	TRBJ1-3	TGTGCCAGCAGTGCTCAGGTGTCACCGACCCTCTCTGGAAACACCATATATTTT	CASSAQVSPTLSGNTIYF
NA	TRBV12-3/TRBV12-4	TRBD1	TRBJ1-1	TGTGCCAGCAGTTTAGGGACAGGGGAGAAAGCTTTCTTT	CASSLGTGEKAFF
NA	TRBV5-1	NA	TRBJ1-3	TGCGCCAGCAGCTTAGACGGGTCGGGAGGAAACACCATATATTTT	CASSLDGSGGNTIYF
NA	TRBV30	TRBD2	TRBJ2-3	TGTGCCTGGAGTCCTTTAGCGGGGGGGCTAGATACGCAGTATTTT	CAWSPLAGGLDTQYF
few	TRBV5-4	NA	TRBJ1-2	TGTGCCAGCAGCGACTACAAGGCAGTTAACTATGGCTACACCTTC	CASSDYKAVNYGYTF
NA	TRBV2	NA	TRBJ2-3	TGTGCCAGCAGTGTCTCTTTAGATACGCAGTATTTT	CASSVSLDTQYF
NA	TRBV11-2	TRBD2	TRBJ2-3	TGTGCCAGCAGCGCGGGGGGGGCTAGCGGGAGCACAGATACGCAGTATTTT	CASSAGGASGSTDTQYF
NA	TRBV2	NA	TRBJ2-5	TGTGCCAGCAAGGGGTTCCAAGAGACCCAGTACTTC	CASKGFQETQYF
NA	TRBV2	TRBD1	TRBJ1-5	TGTGCCAGCAGTGTCCAGGGACAGGGGAAACAGCCCCAGCATTTT	CASSVQGQGKQPQHF
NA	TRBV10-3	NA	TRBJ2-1	TGTGCCAACGCAAGAGAACAGGGTTGGGGGAACAATGAGCAGTTCTTC	CANAREQGWGNNEQFF
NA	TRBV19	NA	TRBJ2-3	TGTGCCAGTAGTATAGTTGGGGGGGGCCCCACAGATACGCAGTATTTT	CASSIVGGGPTDTQYF
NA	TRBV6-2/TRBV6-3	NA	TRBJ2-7	TGTGCCAGCAGTCGTTACGGGGTAACATACGAGCAGTACTTC	CASSRYGVTYEQYF
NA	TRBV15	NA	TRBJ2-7	TGTGCCACCAGCAGGGCGACAGACACCTACGAGCAGTACTTC	CATSRATDTYEQYF
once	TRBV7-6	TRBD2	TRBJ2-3	TGTGCCAGCAGTCAAACTAGCGGGGGGTTCACAGATACGCAGTATTTT	CASSQTSGGFTDTQYF
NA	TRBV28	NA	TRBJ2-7	TGTGCCAGCAGTCAAGGGAGTTACGAGCAGTACTTC	CASSQGSYEQYF
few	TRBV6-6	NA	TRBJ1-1	TGTGCCAGCAGACCCGACAGGAACACTGAAGCTTTCTTT	CASRPDRNTEAFF
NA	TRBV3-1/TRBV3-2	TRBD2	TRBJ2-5	TGTGCCAGCAGCCCCACCGGGACTAGCAGGGAGACCCAGTACTTC	CASSPTGTSRETQYF
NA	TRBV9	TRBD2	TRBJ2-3	TGTGCCAGCAGCGCGGGGGGGTCCTTCACAGATACGCAGTATTTT	CASSAGGSFTDTQYF
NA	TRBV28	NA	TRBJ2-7	TGTGCCAGCAGTCTCGGGAGCTACGAGCAGTACTTC	CASSLGSYEQYF
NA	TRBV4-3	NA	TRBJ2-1	TGCGCCAGCAGCCAAGATGTGAGGGATGAGCAGTTCTTC	CASSQDVRDEQFF
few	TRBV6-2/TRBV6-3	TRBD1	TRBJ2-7	TGTGCCAGCAGCGAGGACAGGGACCGCGAGCAGTACTTC	CASSEDRDREQYF
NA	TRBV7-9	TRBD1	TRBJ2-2	TGTGCCAGCAGCTCCAGGACAGGGTGGGCCGGGGAGCTGTTTTTT	CASSSRTGWAGELFF
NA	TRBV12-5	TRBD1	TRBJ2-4	TGTGCTAGTGGTTTGGTCCCAATAACCAACAGGGGGTCCGTCAAAAACATTCAGTACTTC	CASGLVPITNRGSVKNIQYF
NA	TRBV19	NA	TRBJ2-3	TGTGCCAGTAGTATAAGGGGTGTACGGGGCACAGATACGCAGTATTTT	CASSIRGVRGTDTQYF
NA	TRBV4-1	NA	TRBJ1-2	TGCGCCAGCAGCCAAGGAGGGAACAGGGTGGGATTCCTAGGCTACACCTTC	CASSQGGNRVGFLGYTF
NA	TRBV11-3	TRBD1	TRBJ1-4	TGTGCCAGCAGCCAAGACAGGGTCTTGACTAATGAAAAACTGTTTTTT	CASSQDRVLTNEKLFF
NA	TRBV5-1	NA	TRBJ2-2	TGCGCCAGCAGCTCACGGGAAGGGAACACCGGGGAGCTGTTTTTT	CASSSREGNTGELFF
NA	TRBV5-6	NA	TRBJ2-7	TGTGCCAGCAGCTTGGGGGGCTGGCAGTACTTC	CASSLGGWQYF